These 22 T cell receptor beta chains share one sample of origin, sequenced in a study of blood T cell repertoires in COVID-19. Here immunoSEQ multiplex PCR was the method, and the copy in TCRdb shows in-frame clones only, minus some. The sample yields some 69,000 clones, more than 75% seen once. Material: peripheral blood. Receptors originate from a man in his fifties or sixties with acute or convalescent COVID-19.

The chain links TRBV2 to TRBJ1-4; the match to TRBD1 covers 8 bases. The CDR3 spans 14 residues. J was trimmed by 5 bases and V by 6 bases; bases with no gene match: 5. The germline V gene has CDR1 SNHLY and CDR2 FYNNEI. The CDR3 nucleotides are TGTGCCAGCAGGACCCGGACAGGGAATGAAAAACTGTTTTTT. Protein: CASRTRTGNEKLFF. The whole variable domain, remainder taken from reference TRBV2 and TRBJ1-4, is EPEVTQTPSHQVTQMGQEVILRCVPISNHLYFYWYRQILGQKVEFLVSFYNNEISEKSEIFDDQFSVERPDGSNFTLKIRSTKLEDSAMYFCASRTRTGNEKLFFGSGTQLSVL.

The chain employs TRBV6-6 and TRBJ1-5; TRBD1 matches 7 bases. The CDR3 is made up of 14 amino acids. V shed 0 bases, J shed 6 bases, and the junction held 2 bases outside the gene matches. Germline values: CDR1 MNHNY, CDR2 SVGAGI (reference sequence). The CDR3 loop is CASSYSTGSQPQHF. DNA for the CDR3: TGTGCCAGCAGTTACTCGACAGGGAGTCAGCCCCAGCATTTT.

The V call is TRBV5-1, the J call TRBJ2-7, with D possibly matching TRBD1 (6 bases). Germline values: CDR1 SGHRS, CDR2 YFSETQ. V was shortened by 4 bases and J by 0 bases, with 14 bases between the two germline ends. The CDR3 is 15 residues long. The CDR3 here is CASSPRQVSSYEQYF. The CDR3 DNA sequence: TGCGCCAGCAGCCCGAGACAGGTGAGCTCCTACGAGCAGTACTTC.

The rearrangement links TRBV11-3 to TRBJ2-1; D perhaps matches TRBD2 (5 bases). Germline V gives CDR1 SGHNT, CDR2 YENEEA. The CDR3 runs to 17 residues. The germline V and J ends were trimmed by 1 base and 0 bases, with 13 bases remaining between them. CDR3 in amino acids: CASSLVGGQSSYNEQFF. CDR3 nucleotides: TGTGCCAGCAGCTTAGTGGGCGGGCAGAGCTCCTACAATGAGCAGTTCTTC. Full variable domain (remainder filled in from reference TRBV11-3 and TRBJ2-1): EAGVVQSPRYKIIEKKQPVAFWCNPISGHNTLYWYLQNLGQGPELLIRYENEEAVDDSQLPKDRFSAERLKGVDSTLKIQPAELGDSAVYLCASSLVGGQSSYNEQFFGPGTRLTVL.

This chain uses TRBV5-3 with TRBJ2-2, with D possibly matching TRBD2 (5 bases). TRBV5-3 belongs to the ORF category, with a function that is uncertain. The CDR3 has 14 amino acids. V lost 0 bases, J lost 7 bases, and 10 bases lay in between. The CDR3 sequence: CARSLESGRGELFF. The CDR3, as DNA: TGTGCCAGAAGCTTGGAGAGCGGCCGCGGGGAGCTGTTTTTT.

The chain has TRBV7-9 and TRBJ2-1; no clear D. Germline V gene sequence: CDR1 SEHNR, CDR2 FQNEAQ (reference sequence). CDR3 length equals 14 residues. Trimming stripped 5 bases from V and 9 bases from J, with 17 bases between. The CDR3 DNA reads TGTGCCAGCAGCCCTCTCGGATGGGCTGGTGAGCAGTTCTTC. It specifies CASSPLGWAGEQFF.

The rearrangement links TRBV6-5 to TRBJ2-1; 12 bases align to TRBD1. Germline trimming cut 8 bases from V and 15 bases from J; bases unmatched to any gene: 14. Germline-derived CDR1 and CDR2 are MNHEY and SVGAGI. The CDR3 covers 14 residues. The CDR3 sequence is CASDRDRGLGGPFF. The DNA for the CDR3 is TGTGCCAGCGACCGGGACAGGGGGCTAGGAGGTCCGTTCTTC.

V gene TRBV2 combines with J gene TRBJ2-7; D may be TRBD1 (5 bases). The CDR3 contains 12 residues. Germline V gene data show CDR1 as SNHLY and CDR2 as FYNNEI. Trimming stripped 7 bases from V and 6 bases from J, with 13 bases between. The CDR3 sequence is CASTNAGSEQYF. The CDR3 DNA follows: TGTGCCAGCACCAACGCAGGGTCCGAGCAGTACTTC.

This clone was found a few times. The rearrangement uses TRBV10-3 and TRBJ1-2; D uncertain. Germline assignment: CDR1 ENHRY and CDR2 SYGVKD. V was pared by 3 bases and J by 7 bases, with 6 bases between. The CDR3 has 11 residues. CDR3 sequence: CAISEIVGYTF. The CDR3 DNA sequence: TGTGCCATCAGTGAAATAGTTGGCTACACCTTC.

The chain couples TRBV2 to TRBJ2-6; a weak D match, TRBD1 (6 bases). The germline V gene encodes CDR1 SNHLY and CDR2 FYNNEI. The CDR3 loop spans 18 amino acids. Trimming left V 5 bases short and J 1 base short, with 18 bases between. The CDR3 coding sequence is TGTGCCAGCAGTCCCGGACAGCAGGGCCTATCTGGGGCCAACGTCCTGACTTTC. Translated, it gives CASSPGQQGLSGANVLTF.

There are a few counts of this clone. The V gene is TRBV4-2, the J gene TRBJ1-1; possible D gene TRBD1, 5 bases. Germline assignment: CDR1 LGHNA and CDR2 YNFKEQ. This CDR3 has 15 residues. Trimming removed 4 bases from V and 1 base from J, with 13 bases in between. CDR3 residues: CASSPRLGANTEAFF. In DNA form, the CDR3 reads TGTGCCAGCAGCCCTCGGTTAGGGGCGAACACTGAAGCTTTCTTT.

This chain connects TRBV6-4 to TRBJ2-1; 9 nucleotides align to TRBD1. CDR3 length: 15 amino acids. Germline CDR1 is MRHNA and CDR2 is SNTAGT. The V gene end was trimmed by 6 bases and the J gene end by 6 bases; junction bases not matched to a gene: 9. The DNA of the CDR3 is TGTGCCAGCAGAGCCGGGACAGGGTCGGTCAATGAGCAGTTCTTC. The encoded protein is CASRAGTGSVNEQFF.

The rearrangement joins TRBV3-1 (or the pseudogene TRBV3-2) to TRBJ2-5; TRBD2 might be the D (6 bases). Germline V CDR1 and CDR2: LGHDT, YNNKEL (reference sequence). Trimming left V 4 bases short and J 0 bases short, with 9 bases between. This CDR3 comprises 14 residues. CDR3 sequence: CASSPAGNQETQYF. The CDR3 DNA is TGTGCCAGCAGCCCGGCGGGGAACCAAGAGACCCAGTACTTC.

This chain connects TRBV9 to TRBJ1-4; D call uncertain. The germline gives CDR1 SGDLS, CDR2 YYNGEE. CDR3 length equals 18 residues. V lost 0 bases to trimming and J lost 7 bases, with 22 bases between them. The CDR3 DNA reads as TGTGCCAGCAGCGTAGTTCCCCCGAGAGAAAGGAGGAGTGAAAAACTGTTTTTT. Protein product: CASSVVPPRERRSEKLFF.

The V call is TRBV25-1, the J call TRBJ1-4; D unresolved. The germline V gene encodes CDR1 MGHDK and CDR2 SYGVNS. Deletions cut 2 bases from V and 5 bases from J, with 9 bases between. The length of the CDR3 is 14 residues. The CDR3 DNA follows: TGTGCCAGCAGTGAAGTGGGCTCGAATGAAAAACTGTTTTTT. It codes for CASSEVGSNEKLFF.

The chain recombines TRBV19 with TRBJ2-1; maybe TRBD1 (6 bases). The CDR3 loop spans 17 amino acids. V lost 4 bases and J 6 bases, leaving 22 bases between the germline ends. Germline CDR1 LNHDA, CDR2 SQIVND (reference sequence). For the CDR3, the DNA is TGTGCCAGTAGTACCGGACAGCCTACTCTTCGGGGCAATGAGCAGTTCTTC. It yields the protein CASSTGQPTLRGNEQFF.

The J gene is TRBJ2-1, the V gene TRBV11-3; a weak D match, TRBD2 (6 bases). The CDR3 is 16 amino acids. Trimming removed 1 base from V and 1 base from J, with 11 bases in between. Germline CDR1 is SGHNT and CDR2 is YENEEA. CDR3 bases: TGTGCCAGCAGCTTAGTGTCGGGGGTATCCTACAATGAGCAGTTCTTC. This encodes CASSLVSGVSYNEQFF.

CDR3 sequence reads: CAISESRVGQPQHF. The CDR3, as DNA: TGTGCCATCAGTGAGTCGAGGGTCGGGCAGCCCCAGCATTTT. The genes are TRBV10-3 and TRBJ1-5; no firm D call. This CDR3 is built from 14 residues. Germline V CDR1 and CDR2: ENHRY, SYGVKD. V was clipped by 0 bases and J by 7 bases, with 10 bases between them.

The chain combines TRBV10-3 with TRBJ2-2; a possible D gene is TRBD2 (6 bases). This CDR3 is 13 amino acids long. Germline CDR1 and CDR2: ENHRY and SYGVKD. V lost 9 bases, J lost 6 bases, and 14 bases lay in between. The CDR3 DNA sequence: TGTGCCATACCTAACGGGGAGGCCGGGGAGCTGTTTTTT. Translating it yields CAIPNGEAGELFF.

The chain combines TRBV10-2 with TRBJ2-2; 7 bases fit TRBD2. V trimming: 7 bases; J trimming: 2 bases; junction bases outside the gene matches: 1. Germline V gene sequence: CDR1 WSHSY, CDR2 SAAADI. This CDR3 contains 13 residues. CDR3 nucleotide sequence: TGCGCCAGCAAGGGACTAAACACCGGGGAGCTGTTTTTT. This gives the protein CASKGLNTGELFF.

V is TRBV30 and J is TRBJ2-1; 7 bases match TRBD1. V lost 4 bases to trimming and J lost 9 bases; unmatched junction nucleotides: 9. The CDR3 extends over 13 amino acids. Germline V CDR1 and CDR2: GTSNPN, SVGIG (reference sequence). CDR3 amino acids: CAWNRGVGSEQFF. The CDR3 DNA follows: TGTGCCTGGAACAGGGGCGTCGGTAGTGAGCAGTTCTTC. Together with reference TRBV30 and TRBJ2-1, the CDR3 gives the full variable domain: SQTIHQWPATLVQPVGSPLSLECTVEGTSNPNLYWYRQAAGRGLQLLFYSVGIGQISSEVPQNLSASRPQDRQFILSSKKLLLSDSGFYLCAWNRGVGSEQFFGPGTRLTVL.

This chain's CDR3 is CASSHKDETGYNEQFF. The CDR3 DNA reads as TGTGCCAGCAGCCACAAAGACGAGACAGGTTACAATGAGCAGTTCTTC. This chain uses TRBV14 with TRBJ2-1; possibly TRBD1 for D (6 bases). V lost 3 bases, J lost 4 bases, and 16 bases lay in between. Germline V gene data show CDR1 as SGHDN and CDR2 as FVKESK. The CDR3 consists of 16 residues.